This T cell receptor (beta chain) derives from a study of T cell responses to AZD1222 COVID-19 vaccine. General observations from the study: The donor group comprised mostly white British people and more females; the analysis possibly underestimated clonal diversity. At baseline, seropositivity was found in only six or seven AZD1222 recipients. Breadth and depth of Spike-specific TCRs rose after two AZD1222 doses.

For this clone: What it recognizes is unknown.

Whether given at about 4 or about 12 weeks, second doses were pooled. Sequencing was performed with immunoSEQ multiplex PCR; in TCRdb, only in-frame clones are kept and a portion is missing. The sample holds 110,000 or so clones, 89% seen once. The TCR comes from an adult who received the AZD1222 COVID-19 vaccine. The sequencing here drew on peripheral blood, taken 28 days after the second AZD1222 dose.

The CDR3 coding sequence is TGTGCCATCAGTGAAGGACAGTCCTACAATGAGCAGTTCTTC. Amino acids: CAISEGQSYNEQFF. The chain has TRBV10-3 and TRBJ2-1, with D tentatively TRBD1 (6 bases). Germline V gene data show CDR1 as ENHRY and CDR2 as SYGVKD. Trimming shortened V by 3 bases and J by 1 base, and 7 bases separated the two germline ends. CDR3 length: 14 amino acids.